The source of this T cell receptor (beta chain) is a study of regulatory T cells in long-lasting Graves disease. The CDR3 is made up of 16 amino acids. In germline, CDR1 is SQVTM, CDR2 ANQGSEA. Trimming removed 4 bases from V and 1 base from J; junction bases left unmatched: 5. The TCR beta library used iRepertoire HTBI primers with Arm-PCR amplification of CDR3. A single record per CDR3 protein comes from TCRdb applying MiXCR to the multiplex PCR reads. This table holds a few hundred thousand distinct CDR3 sequences, about 20% found once. Time point given: persistent/refractory GD, antithyroid drugs over 5 years with positive TRAb. Construction of the TCR library relied on RNA isolated from PBMCs.

The clonotype was recovered from a female donor with Graves disease. The source material was peripheral blood mononuclear cells (PBMCs), sampled when the disease was refractory, from a patient treated with antithyroid drugs. The rearrangement joins TRBV29-1 to TRBJ2-1; TRBD2 matches at 12 bases. The CDR3 sequence: CSVVRLAGGSYNEQFF. DNA for the CDR3: TGCAGCGTTGTCCGTCTAGCGGGAGGGTCCTACAATGAGCAGTTCTTC.